Listed below are T cell receptor beta chains from one sample, sequenced in a study of T cells in Graves' hyperthyroidism and ophthalmopathy. Each CDR3 protein gets one entry after TCRdb re-called the multiplex PCR reads with MiXCR. The sample includes about half a million distinct CDR3 sequences, about 20% of them seen just once. Sample: blood. These receptors all stem from a man between 40 and 49 years old with Graves' ophthalmopathy. Each CDR3 is given with its conserved first and last residue. A D gene is named only where the DNA matches it firmly. Rows give clone size only sometimes, using once, few, many, or a class for an expanded clone.

clone_size,j_call,v_call,cdr3_length,d_call,cdr3_nt,cdr3_aa
few,TRBJ1-2,TRBV19,13,-,TGTGCCAGTAGTATAGAAGCATCCAGGGGCTACACCTTC,CASSIEASRGYTF
-,TRBJ2-7,TRBV10-1,17,-,TGCGCCAGCAGTGATGTTGTGTGCGGGACGTTCTCCTACGAGCAGTACTTC,CASSDVVCGTFSYEQYF
once,TRBJ1-5,TRBV28,14,-,TGTGCCAGCAGTTTTTCAGGGGCGGTTCAGCCCCAGCATTTT,CASSFSGAVQPQHF
-,TRBJ2-2,TRBV2,16,TRBD1,TGTGCCAGCAGTGCCGGGACAGGGGCTATGACCGGGGAGCTGTTTTTT,CASSAGTGAMTGELFF
few,TRBJ1-4,TRBV4-1,15,-,TGCGCCAGCAGCCGTTCGAACCCCGGAGAGGAAAAACTGTTTTTT,CASSRSNPGEEKLFF
few,TRBJ2-5,TRBV3-1,16,-,TGTGCCAGCAGCCAAGATCTGAGGGTAACCCAAGAGACCCAGTACTTC,CASSQDLRVTQETQYF
few,TRBJ1-2,TRBV24-1,14,-,TGTGCCACCAGTTCCCTTGACAGGTCCCATGGCTACACCTTC,CATSSLDRSHGYTF
-,TRBJ2-7,TRBV20-1,17,TRBD2,TGCAGTGCTCCACAGGGACTAGCGGGAGGATACGCCTACGAGCAGTACTTC,CSAPQGLAGGYAYEQYF
-,TRBJ2-3,TRBV6-5,17,TRBD2,TGTGCCAGCAGTTACGAGCCGGGGGGGACTAGCACAGATACGCAGTATTTT,CASSYEPGGTSTDTQYF
-,TRBJ1-1,TRBV30,12,-,TGTGCCTGGACACAGCCGAACACTGAAGCTTTCTTT,CAWTQPNTEAFF
many,TRBJ2-3,TRBV7-3,16,TRBD2,TGTGCCAGCAGCTTGTCTGCTAGCGGGGGCACAGATACGCAGTATTTT,CASSLSASGGTDTQYF
-,TRBJ1-1,TRBV20-1,14,TRBD1,TGCAGTGCTAGGCCAGGGGGCGGGAGCACTGAAGCTTTCTTT,CSARPGGGSTEAFF
-,TRBJ2-1,TRBV6-2/TRBV6-3,19,TRBD2,TGTGCCAGCAGTTACCCGGGACTAGCGGGAGCCGGGCGGCCTAATGAGCAGTTCTTC,CASSYPGLAGAGRPNEQFF
many,TRBJ2-7,TRBV27,13,-,TGTGCCAGCACCCCCCCGGGGAGGTACGAGCAGTACTTC,CASTPPGRYEQYF
many,TRBJ1-1,TRBV7-6,15,-,TGTGCCAGCAGCTCTCCTGGGTCCCGGCGAACTGAAGCTTTCTTT,CASSSPGSRRTEAFF
many,TRBJ2-1,TRBV20-1,15,TRBD2,TGCAGTGCCCCTTCGCGGAGCGGGGGGCTCGGTGAGCAGTTCTTC,CSAPSRSGGLGEQFF
few,TRBJ1-1,TRBV4-3,17,TRBD1,TGCGCCAGCAGCCAAGATTTGTTAGGGGGCGCGTACCCTGAAGCTTTCTTT,CASSQDLLGGAYPEAFF
many,TRBJ2-7,TRBV7-8,14,-,TGTGCCAGCAGCCAACCAGGCGCTACCTACGAGCAGTACTTC,CASSQPGATYEQYF
-,TRBJ2-5,TRBV6-1,15,TRBD1,TGTGCCAGCAGTGTCGGACAGGGGTCGGGAGAGACCCAGTACTTC,CASSVGQGSGETQYF
-,TRBJ2-3,TRBV4-1,18,TRBD2,TGCGCCAGCAGCCAAGGGACCTTGACAGCGGGGGGCACAGATACGCAGTATTTT,CASSQGTLTAGGTDTQYF
-,TRBJ2-4,TRBV6-4,13,-,TGTGCCAGCAGTGACGGGCAGGGAAACATTCAGTACTTC,CASSDGQGNIQYF
many,TRBJ2-5,TRBV18,16,TRBD2,TGTGCCAGCTCACTCGGACCGGGACTAGGAGAAGAGACCCAGTACTTC,CASSLGPGLGEETQYF
few,TRBJ2-1,TRBV10-1,13,-,TGCGCCAGCAGTGAGACAGGCGCGGTTGAGCAGTTCTTC,CASSETGAVEQFF
-,TRBJ2-2,TRBV12-3/TRBV12-4,11,-,TGTGCCAGCAGTTTCGTCGGGGAGCTGTTTTTT,CASSFVGELFF
few,TRBJ1-6,TRBV4-2,16,-,TGTGCCAGCAGCCAAGATGGACAGAATTTCAATTCACCCCTCCACTTT,CASSQDGQNFNSPLHF
many,TRBJ2-7,TRBV11-3,12,-,TGTGCCAGCATACGTATAGCCTACGAGCAGTACTTC,CASIRIAYEQYF
-,TRBJ2-7,TRBV30,14,-,TGTGCCTGGACCCCCCCCAGGGTGGTTGGCGAGCAGTACTTC,CAWTPPRVVGEQYF
-,TRBJ1-1,TRBV10-3,14,TRBD1,TGTGCCATCAGTGGTGCGACAGGGGACACTGAAGCTTTCTTT,CAISGATGDTEAFF
-,TRBJ2-4,TRBV7-9,14,-,TGTGCCAGCAGCACCGAGGTAGCCAAAAACATTCAGTACTTC,CASSTEVAKNIQYF
-,TRBJ2-1,TRBV7-2,14,TRBD1,TGTGCCAGCAGGGGGGGGACAGGGGGAAATGAGCAGTTCTTC,CASRGGTGGNEQFF
-,TRBJ2-6,TRBV6-2/TRBV6-3,15,-,TGTGCCAGCAGGCTCAACAGGGCTGGGGCCAACGTCCTGACTTTC,CASRLNRAGANVLTF
many,TRBJ2-5,TRBV3-1,15,TRBD2,TGTGCCAGCAGCCAGAGGGGACTAGCGGAAGAGACCCAGTACTTC,CASSQRGLAEETQYF
many,TRBJ2-7,TRBV2,17,TRBD2,TGTGCCAGCAGTGGGGCTAGCGGGAGCTTAGGACGGTACGAGCAGTACTTC,CASSGASGSLGRYEQYF
few,TRBJ1-6,TRBV7-2,14,-,TGTGCCAGCAGCTCCGAACTATCCTCTACCCCCCTCCACTTT,CASSSELSSTPLHF
few,TRBJ2-3,TRBV20-1,14,-,TGCAGTGCTAGTCCTTTAGTGGGCACAGATACGCAGTATTTT,CSASPLVGTDTQYF
many,TRBJ2-7,TRBV28,13,-,TGTGCCATCCGGGACGGTAGCTCCTACGAGCAGTACTTC,CAIRDGSSYEQYF
many,TRBJ2-5,TRBV2,11,-,TGTGCCAGCACACTGCAAGAGACCCAGTACTTC,CASTLQETQYF
few,TRBJ1-5,TRBV5-1,15,-,TGCGCCAGCAGCTTGGAGGGCAGGGTGGAGCAGCCCCAGCATTTT,CASSLEGRVEQPQHF
few,TRBJ1-2,TRBV4-2,14,TRBD1,TGTGCCAGCAGCGCAACAGGGGGTCAGAATGGCTACACCTTC,CASSATGGQNGYTF
-,TRBJ2-3,TRBV27,13,-,TGTGCCAGCAGTTTGGCCCGAAAAGATACGCAGTATTTT,CASSLARKDTQYF
-,TRBJ2-3,TRBV11-2,18,-,TGTGCCAGCAGCTTACGGGGATTGGCGGGACCCAGCACAGATACGCAGTATTTT,CASSLRGLAGPSTDTQYF
many,TRBJ2-1,TRBV27,14,TRBD2,TGTGCCAGCAGTTTCGGACTAGTCCCCAATGAGCAGTTCTTC,CASSFGLVPNEQFF
many,TRBJ2-7,TRBV6-1,15,TRBD2,TGTGCCAGCAGCCCCCTAGCGGAACCCTCCTACGAGCAGTACTTC,CASSPLAEPSYEQYF
many,TRBJ2-5,TRBV13,16,TRBD2,TGTGCCAGCAGCTTCAGGCGGGAGGAATTCCGTGAGACCCAGTACTTC,CASSFRREEFRETQYF
-,TRBJ2-5,TRBV5-1,15,-,TGCGCCAGCAGCCGTCCTCAGGGATATGAGGAGACCCAGTACTTC,CASSRPQGYEETQYF
many,TRBJ2-3,TRBV2,12,-,TGTGCCAGCGGTATCAGCACAGATACGCAGTATTTT,CASGISTDTQYF
many,TRBJ2-7,TRBV7-2,12,-,TGTGCCAGCAGTCCACGTCTCTACGAGCAGTACTTC,CASSPRLYEQYF
-,TRBJ2-3,TRBV9,16,TRBD2,TGTGCCAGCAGCGGTACTAGCGGGGGTTCCACAGATACGCAGTATTTT,CASSGTSGGSTDTQYF
many,TRBJ2-7,TRBV29-1,13,-,TGCAGCGTTATGGGGGGCTCGGGCTACGAGCAGTACTTC,CSVMGGSGYEQYF
once,TRBJ1-2,TRBV10-3,14,TRBD1,TGTGCCATCAGGGGGGACAGAACTAACTATGGCTACACCTTC,CAIRGDRTNYGYTF
many,TRBJ2-1,TRBV7-2,15,-,TGTGCCAGCAGCTTCGACGCCGACAACTACAATGAGCAGTTCTTC,CASSFDADNYNEQFF
many,TRBJ1-3,TRBV30,15,-,TGTGCCTGGAGTCCGGATTACTCCTCTGGAAACACCATATATTTT,CAWSPDYSSGNTIYF
few,TRBJ2-3,TRBV14,15,TRBD1,TGTGCCAGCAGCCGACAGGGGGGTAGGACAGATACGCAGTATTTT,CASSRQGGRTDTQYF
-,TRBJ2-6,TRBV3-1,18,TRBD1,TGTGCCAGCAGCCGCCGACAGGGGTCCCCATCTGGGGCCAACGTCCTGACTTTC,CASSRRQGSPSGANVLTF
few,TRBJ1-4,TRBV5-1,13,TRBD1,TGCGCCAGCAGCTTCACAGGGGACGAAAAACTGTTTTTT,CASSFTGDEKLFF